Shown below are 32 T cell receptor beta chains from a single sample sequenced in a study of blood T cells in healthy people across ages. A second PCR of about 7 to 12 cycles used a sample-barcoded 5' primer and a J-beta primer mix. TCRdb ran MiXCR on the 5' RACE reads and lists one entry per CDR3 protein. The data show about 830,000 distinct CDR3 sequences, with 55% to 65% seen just once and roughly 26% held by the top ten. Source material: blood. The receptor source for this set is a man aged 25 to 40 in good health.

The J gene is TRBJ2-5, the V gene TRBV4-3; TRBD1 matches at 9 bases. The CDR3 length is 17 residues. The trim removed 1 base at V and 4 bases at J, leaving 10 bases unmatched. From germline, CDR1 is LGHNA and CDR2 YSLEER. CDR3 DNA: TGCGCCAGCAGCCAAGGGCCCTGGGACAGGGAGGTAGAGACCCAGTACTTC. Encoded protein: CASSQGPWDREVETQYF.

Comments on this clonotype: The junction departs from germline at one end; a sequencing error may be responsible. This chain links TRBV5-1 with TRBJ2-7; D might be TRBD2 (8 bases). Germline lookup yields CDR1 SGHRS and CDR2 YFSETQ. The CDR3 spans 13 residues. Written as DNA, the CDR3 is TGTGCCGGGGGGGGACAGTACCCCTACGAGCAGTACTTC. It yields the protein CAGGGQYPYEQYF.

With regard to this clonotype: A much larger clone lies a single base off, so this may be a read error. The chain has TRBV5-6 and TRBJ1-2; 8 bases align to TRBD1. The CDR3 consists of 14 residues. The germline gives CDR1 SGHDT, CDR2 YYEEEE. The CDR3 DNA is TGTACCAGCAGCTCTTTCCGTACAGGGGGAGGCTACACCTTC. The encoded protein is CTSSSFRTGGGYTF. The entire variable domain, with the rest obtained from reference TRBV5-6 and TRBJ1-2, is as follows: DAGVTQSPTHLIKTRGQQVTLRCSPKSGHDTVSWYQQALGQGPQFIFQYYEEEERQRGNFPDRFSGHQFPNYSSELNVNALLLGDSALYLCTSSSFRTGGGYTFGSGTRLTVV.

The V call is TRBV6-5, the J call TRBJ2-1; TRBD2 is a possible D gene (5 bases). Germline values: CDR1 MNHEY, CDR2 SVGAGI. CDR3 length equals 13 residues. V lost 5 bases and J 13 bases, leaving 18 bases between the germline ends. This CDR3 reads CASSPRPEETQFF. DNA for the CDR3: TGTGCCAGCAGTCCGAGGCCGGAGGAGACCCAGTTCTTC.

This chain joins TRBV9 and TRBJ1-2; unclear D gene. Germline loops: CDR1 SGDLS, CDR2 YYNGEE. The CDR3 is 14 residues long. With 4 bases removed from V and 6 bases from J, the gap between germline ends came to 16 bases. CDR3 amino acids: CASSMHVGLDGYTF. CDR3 nucleotide sequence: TGTGCCAGCAGCATGCACGTCGGACTTGATGGCTACACCTTC. Using reference TRBV9 and TRBJ1-2 for the parts outside the CDR3, the full variable domain is DSGVTQTPKHLITATGQRVTLRCSPRSGDLSVYWYQQSLDQGLQFLIQYYNGEERAKGNILERFSAQQFPDLHSELNLSSLELGDSALYFCASSMHVGLDGYTFGSGTRLTVV.

This chain connects TRBV11-2 to TRBJ2-4; 9 bases are a match to TRBD1. The CDR3 totals 15 residues. V lost 5 bases, J lost 13 bases, and 15 bases stayed unmatched. CDR1 and CDR2 (germline): SGHAT, FQNNGV. CDR3 sequence reads: CASSRGQGSRTEQYF. The CDR3 bases are TGTGCCAGCAGCCGGGGACAGGGTTCCCGCACTGAGCAGTACTTC.

J is TRBJ2-1 and V is TRBV20-1; the match to TRBD1 covers 8 bases. Germline-derived CDR1 and CDR2 are DFQATT and SNEGSKA (reference sequence). The CDR3 is made up of 13 amino acids. V dropped 5 bases and J dropped 10; count of bases not matched to a gene: 10. The CDR3 loop is CSAEVVGQGEQFF. In nucleotides, the CDR3 is TGCAGTGCTGAAGTCGTAGGACAGGGCGAGCAGTTCTTC.

This clonotype has more than one count but fewer than ten. The chain combines TRBV4-3 with TRBJ2-7; D unresolved. CDR3 size: 15 residues. CDR1 is LGHNA, CDR2 YSLEER, per germline. V was shortened by 1 base and J by 0 bases, with 10 bases between the two germline ends. CDR3 sequence: CASSQGVAHSYEQYF. Written as DNA, the CDR3 is TGCGCCAGCAGCCAAGGTGTGGCACACTCCTACGAGCAGTACTTC.

The rearrangement uses TRBV9 and TRBJ2-6, with D unresolved. This CDR3 has 19 residues. The germline V gene has CDR1 SGDLS and CDR2 YYNGEE. V was clipped by 4 bases and J by 2 bases, with 22 bases between them. In nucleotides, the CDR3 is TGTGCCAGCAGCCACCAAGCCCCCGACGGAGCTCCTGGGGCCAACGTCCTGACTTTC. Amino acid sequence: CASSHQAPDGAPGANVLTF. The full variable domain, its missing parts supplied by reference TRBV9 and TRBJ2-6, is DSGVTQTPKHLITATGQRVTLRCSPRSGDLSVYWYQQSLDQGLQFLIQYYNGEERAKGNILERFSAQQFPDLHSELNLSSLELGDSALYFCASSHQAPDGAPGANVLTFGAGSRLTVL.

The CDR3 region is CASRGTGLYEQYF. The CDR3 DNA sequence: TGTGCCAGCAGGGGAACAGGGCTTTACGAGCAGTACTTC. V gene TRBV6-2 or TRBV6-3 combines with J gene TRBJ2-7, with D perhaps TRBD1 (6 bases). Germline V gene lookup returns CDR1 MNHEY and CDR2 SVGEGT. Trimming took off 6 bases at V and 4 bases at J, with 13 bases between the two ends. The CDR3 spans 13 residues.

The chain uses TRBV7-9 and TRBJ1-2; D is uncertain. V lost 5 bases and J 4 bases, leaving 11 bases between the germline ends. Germline-derived CDR1 and CDR2 are SEHNR and FQNEAQ (reference sequence). This CDR3 spans 13 amino acids. The DNA of the CDR3 is TGTGCCAGCAGCCGGCAGTCGGGCTATGGCTACACCTTC. Amino acids: CASSRQSGYGYTF.

This chain links TRBV20-1 with TRBJ1-2; 7 nucleotides match TRBD1. This CDR3 is 13 amino acids long. Germline V gene data show CDR1 as DFQATT and CDR2 as SNEGSKA (reference sequence). V shed 6 bases, J shed 4 bases, and the junction held 8 bases outside the gene matches. The CDR3 bases are TGCAGTGCAACCGACAGGGACCCCTATGGCTACACCTTC. Amino acid sequence: CSATDRDPYGYTF.

The chain employs TRBV5-6 and TRBJ2-4, with D possibly being TRBD2 (6 bases). The J call may be mistaken, given a closer DNA end match to TRBJ2-7. CDR3 size: 14 residues. Germline V gene sequence: CDR1 SGHDT, CDR2 YYEEEE. The chain's CDR3 is CASSLFGGNDEQYF. The DNA for the CDR3 is TGTGCCAGCAGCTTGTTCGGGGGAAACGACGAGCAGTACTTC.

The chain is built from TRBV6-2 or TRBV6-3 and TRBJ2-7; D is perhaps TRBD1 (6 bases). In germline, CDR1 is MNHEY, CDR2 SVGEGT. The CDR3 has 15 residues. V was pared by 5 bases and J by 4 bases, with 18 bases between. This chain's CDR3 is CASSTYRVGSYEQYF. The CDR3 bases are TGTGCCAGCAGTACCTACAGGGTCGGTTCTTACGAGCAGTACTTC.

The rearrangement uses TRBV7-2 and TRBJ1-2; D gene ambiguous. This CDR3 region has 14 residues. The germline gives CDR1 SGHTA, CDR2 FQGNSA. Trimming stripped 1 base from V and 5 bases from J, with 11 bases between. The CDR3 nucleotides read TGTGCCAGCAGCTTAGATTACGGCGGGTATGGCTACACCTTC. As protein: CASSLDYGGYGYTF.

The V gene is TRBV7-2, the J gene TRBJ2-3; D may be TRBD2 (6 bases). The germline V gene encodes CDR1 SGHTA and CDR2 FQGNSA. The V gene lost 5 bases and the J gene lost 0 bases, with 15 bases spanning the gap. CDR3 length: 16 residues. The CDR3 protein is CASSGRLGLSTDTQYF. In DNA form, the CDR3 reads TGTGCCAGCAGCGGAAGACTAGGACTTAGCACAGATACGCAGTATTTT.

The V and J genes are TRBV7-2 and TRBJ1-1, with 8 bases matching TRBD1. CDR1 is SGHTA and CDR2 is FQGNSA in the germline V gene. CDR3 length: 15 amino acids. After removal of 4 bases from V and 2 bases from J, the junction contained 6 bases not matched to a gene. The CDR3 region is CASSSGQGGNTEAFF. The CDR3 DNA reads TGTGCCAGCAGCTCCGGACAGGGCGGAAACACTGAAGCTTTCTTT.

This rearrangement joins TRBV7-2 to TRBJ2-4; weak D call: TRBD2 (6 bases). The J call may be incorrect, as the DNA end agrees better with TRBJ2-5. This CDR3 comprises 15 residues. Germline CDR1 and CDR2: SGHTA and FQGNSA. CDR3 residues: CASSFRAGRRETQYF. CDR3 nucleotides: TGTGCCAGCAGCTTCCGGGCGGGGAGGAGAGAGACCCAGTACTTC.

CDR3 bases: TGCGCCAGCAGCTTGGTTGGGAGCAGGCAATACGAGCAGTACTTC. Its translation: CASSLVGSRQYEQYF. The chain combines TRBV5-1 with TRBJ2-7; TRBD2 might be the D (5 bases). V lost 0 bases and J lost 4, with 14 bases in between. This CDR3 is built from 15 residues. Germline CDR1 reads SGHRS; CDR2 reads YFSETQ.

The chain links TRBV5-1 to TRBJ2-7; tentatively, D is TRBD2 (6 bases). The DNA end is a closer match to TRBJ2-4, so the J assignment may be wrong. The V gene's germline CDR1 is SGHRS and CDR2 YFSETQ. CDR3 length equals 12 residues. This CDR3 reads CASSSEGNIQYF. The CDR3 DNA is TGCGCCAGCAGCTCGGAGGGAAACATTCAGTACTTC.

The gene calls are TRBV20-1 and TRBJ2-5; the match to TRBD1 covers 7 bases. TRBJ2-7 explains the end of the DNA better; the J call may be wrong. The CDR3 covers 13 residues. CDR1 and CDR2 from the germline V gene are DFQATT and SNEGSKA (reference sequence). The CDR3 coding sequence is TGCAGTGCCTACAGGGGTATTACCGACGAGCAGTACTTC. It is translated as CSAYRGITDEQYF.

J is TRBJ2-3 and V is TRBV12-3 or TRBV12-4; D is possibly TRBD1 or TRBD2 (5 bases each). The CDR3 runs 15 residues. V shed 5 bases and J shed 2 bases, with 14 bases lying between them. The CDR3 here is CASSTLGENTDTQYF. CDR3 DNA: TGTGCCAGCAGTACATTGGGGGAAAACACAGATACGCAGTATTTT.

V usage is TRBV29-1 and J usage is TRBJ2-5; no definite D call. The germline gives CDR1 SQVTM, CDR2 ANQGSEA. The CDR3 has 13 amino acids. V was clipped by 7 bases and J by 0 bases, with 12 bases between them. CDR3 region: CSASDAYQETQYF. The DNA of the CDR3 is TGCAGCGCCTCTGACGCATACCAAGAGACCCAGTACTTC.

The V and J genes are TRBV20-1 and TRBJ2-7, with D perhaps TRBD1 (6 bases). Germline V CDR1 and CDR2: DFQATT, SNEGSKA (reference sequence). This CDR3 contains 15 residues. Trimming stripped 5 bases from V and 0 bases from J, with 17 bases between. The CDR3 here is CSASPQDRLSYEQYF. The DNA for the CDR3 is TGCAGTGCTTCTCCCCAGGACAGACTCTCCTACGAGCAGTACTTC.

A single count supports this clonotype. The V call is TRBV11-3, the J call TRBJ2-1, with 7 positions matching TRBD2. The CDR3 runs to 15 residues. CDR1 is SGHNT and CDR2 is YENEEA in the germline V gene. With 4 bases clipped from V and 8 bases from J, the junction kept 11 bases outside the gene matches. The chain's CDR3 is CASSSSGGRSDEQFF. CDR3 nucleotides: TGTGCCAGCAGCTCCTCGGGGGGTCGAAGCGATGAGCAGTTCTTC.

The genes are TRBV7-9 and TRBJ1-1; D is unresolved. Per germline, CDR1 SEHNR and CDR2 FQNEAQ (reference sequence). Trimming shortened V by 4 bases and J by 3 bases, and 6 bases separated the two germline ends. This CDR3 region has 12 residues. CDR3 amino acids: CASSWQDTEAFF. CDR3 bases: TGTGCCAGCAGCTGGCAGGACACTGAAGCTTTCTTT.

In this sample, this clonotype turned up once. The chain is built from TRBV18 and TRBJ2-1, with unresolved D. The V end was cut by 8 bases, the J end by 0 bases, with 17 bases between. The CDR3 extends over 16 amino acids. Germline values: CDR1 KGHSH, CDR2 LQKENI. CDR3 in DNA: TGTGCCAGCGTCACAGTATTTGGTAGCTCCTACAATGAGCAGTTCTTC. This encodes CASVTVFGSSYNEQFF.

As regards this clonotype: This may stem from a read error, because a much larger clone lies one nucleotide away. The V gene is TRBV20-1, the J gene TRBJ2-1; D is possibly TRBD2 (5 bases). The V gene's germline CDR1 is DFQATT and CDR2 SNEGSKA (reference sequence). The CDR3 consists of 14 residues. CDR3 loop: CSAVGLLSYDEQFF. The CDR3 DNA is TGCAGTGCCGTCGGACTCCTCTCCTACGATGAGCAGTTCTTC.

The V and J genes are TRBV5-6 and TRBJ2-7; D gene ambiguous. V lost 0 bases, J lost 4 bases, and 14 bases lay in between. CDR1 is SGHDT and CDR2 is YYEEEE in the germline V gene. The CDR3 sequence is 15 residues long. The CDR3 nucleotides read TGTGCCAGCAGCTTGGGTCCAGTAGAAGCATACGAGCAGTACTTC. Translated, it gives CASSLGPVEAYEQYF. The full variable domain, its missing parts supplied by reference TRBV5-6 and TRBJ2-7, is DAGVTQSPTHLIKTRGQQVTLRCSPKSGHDTVSWYQQALGQGPQFIFQYYEEEERQRGNFPDRFSGHQFPNYSSELNVNALLLGDSALYLCASSLGPVEAYEQYFGPGTRLTVT.

This sequence joins TRBV6-5 and TRBJ2-5; TRBD1 matches 7 bases. Germline lookup yields CDR1 MNHEY and CDR2 SVGAGI. V lost 7 bases to trimming and J lost 11 bases; unmatched junction nucleotides: 13. This CDR3 spans 13 amino acids. The CDR3 bases are TGTGCCAGCACCGATACAGGGGCTTGGCGGCAGTACTTC. Its protein is CASTDTGAWRQYF.

In regard to this clonotype: A much larger clone differs by one base, so this may be a read error. The chain employs TRBV3-1 and TRBJ1-6; 12 bases are a match to TRBD1. The CDR3 runs to 14 residues. CDR1 is LGHDT, CDR2 YNNKEL, per germline (reference sequence). The DNA of the CDR3 is TGTGCCAGCAGCGACGGGACAGGGGGCTCACTCCTCCACTTT. This codes for CASSDGTGGSLLHF.

The chain recombines TRBV2 with TRBJ2-5; possible D gene TRBD2, 6 bases. V lost 4 bases to trimming and J lost 11 bases, with 23 bases between them. The CDR3 is 15 amino acids. Germline V gene lookup returns CDR1 SNHLY and CDR2 FYNNEI. The CDR3 sequence is CASSGGTDYYNEQYF. CDR3 bases: TGTGCCAGCAGTGGAGGGACTGATTATTACAATGAGCAGTACTTC.